This T cell receptor beta chain is from a study of T cells in Graves' hyperthyroidism and ophthalmopathy. Broader study findings: Clonotypes that were expanded in thyroid above 0.001 mostly appeared in blood too. Classification by a 13 V-J model distinguished ophthalmopathy from stable hyperthyroidism.

RNA transcripts yielded amplified TCR beta CDR3 regions. Primed by the HTBI set, a first-round RT-PCR was run on the TCR CDR3. Via MiXCR, TCRdb re-called the multiplex PCR reads, giving one row per CDR3 protein. The sample has a few hundred thousand distinct CDR3 sequences; 35% to 55% are singletons. Uncontrolled infections, other autoimmune diseases, pregnancy or lactation led to exclusion of patients. Comments on this clonotype: The antigen remains unidentified.

The sequence was collected from a woman aged 18-30 years with Graves' hyperthyroidism. The sequenced material came from peripheral blood or thyroid tissue (not recorded which).

The CDR3 protein is CASSPGRISANYGYTF. The CDR3 nucleotides read TGTGCCAGCAGTCCGGGACGGATATCAGCTAACTATGGCTACACCTTC. This chain connects TRBV25-1 to TRBJ1-2, with D perhaps matching TRBD1 (5 bases). Germline values: CDR1 MGHDK, CDR2 SYGVNS. The V end was cut by 5 bases, the J end by 0 bases, with 16 bases between. The CDR3 runs 16 residues.